The rows below give T cell receptor beta chains drawn from one sample of a study of T cells in Graves' hyperthyroidism and ophthalmopathy. One entry per CDR3 protein results from TCRdb running MiXCR on the multiplex PCR reads. The sample includes around 600,000 distinct CDR3 sequences, around 14% of them seen just once. The material sequenced was blood. The receptors derive from a woman aged 18-29 years with Graves' ophthalmopathy. The CDR3 runs from the conserved cysteine through the conserved F or W. A D gene is named only where the DNA matches it firmly. Clone sizes are given selectively: once, few, many, or a class where the clone is expanded.

V: TRBV5-8; D: NA; size: few; J: TRBJ2-1; DNA: TGTGCCAGCAGCTTGGAAGTGAGCTGGTCCTACAATGAGCAGTTCTTC; CDR3: CASSLEVSWSYNEQFF
V: TRBV27; D: NA; size: NA; J: TRBJ1-6; DNA: TGTGCCAGCAGTTTACAAGGGTTTGATAATTCACCCCTCCACTTT; CDR3: CASSLQGFDNSPLHF
V: TRBV6-5; D: NA; size: many; J: TRBJ2-7; DNA: TGTGCCAGCAGTTACACAGAATCCTACGAGCAGTACTTC; CDR3: CASSYTESYEQYF
V: TRBV11-2; D: NA; size: many; J: TRBJ1-1; DNA: TGTGCCAGCAGCTTAGGTCCCGCCACTGAAGCTTTCTTT; CDR3: CASSLGPATEAFF
V: TRBV18; D: NA; size: many; J: TRBJ1-4; DNA: TGTGCCAGCTCACCTCCCGGGACCCCTAATGAAAAACTGTTTTTT; CDR3: CASSPPGTPNEKLFF
V: TRBV30; D: TRBD1; size: many; J: TRBJ2-7; DNA: TGTGCCTGGAGTGTACTGGGGGACAGGTCCTACGAGCAGTACTTC; CDR3: CAWSVLGDRSYEQYF
V: TRBV5-6; D: NA; size: NA; J: TRBJ2-7; DNA: TGTGCCAGCAGCTATGGACACGAATCCTACGAGCAGTACTTC; CDR3: CASSYGHESYEQYF
V: TRBV6-1; D: NA; size: many; J: TRBJ1-4; DNA: TGTGCCAGCAGTGCGAATAAGTGGTCGGTCGATAATGAAAAACTGTTTTTT; CDR3: CASSANKWSVDNEKLFF
V: TRBV19; D: TRBD1; size: few; J: TRBJ1-5; DNA: TGTGCCAGTAGTATAGGATGGGGCGACAGGGACAATCATCAGCCCCAGCATTTT; CDR3: CASSIGWGDRDNHQPQHF
V: TRBV2; D: NA; size: many; J: TRBJ2-7; DNA: TGTGCCAGCACCCAGGGACCGCGTGGCCACGAGCAGTACTTC; CDR3: CASTQGPRGHEQYF
V: TRBV12-5; D: TRBD2; size: many; J: TRBJ2-5; DNA: TGTGCTAGTGAAGGTAGCGGGAGGCGGCAAGAGACCCAGTACTTC; CDR3: CASEGSGRRQETQYF
V: TRBV3-1; D: NA; size: many; J: TRBJ2-1; DNA: TGTGCCAGCAGCCAAGCTGGCAATGAGCAGTTCTTC; CDR3: CASSQAGNEQFF
V: TRBV24-1; D: TRBD2; size: many; J: TRBJ2-1; DNA: TGTGCCACCAGTGATTTGAAGGGACTAGCGGAGGACAATGAGCAGTTCTTC; CDR3: CATSDLKGLAEDNEQFF